This T cell receptor (beta chain) was identified in a study of human T cells and chemical hapten exposure. Via MiXCR, TCRdb re-called the RACE reads, giving one row per CDR3 protein. The sample shows around 380,000 distinct CDR3 sequences, approximately 5% of them seen only once. The time point denotes: patch test 1, 2 weeks after DPC sensitization. Regarding treatment: therapeutic diphenylcyclopropenone sensitization with weekly scalp DPC. Ahead of applying each patch test, blood was sampled. Whole-study results and caveats: TCRs exceeding a frequency of 1 in 1000 stayed unchanged under DPC sensitization.

Germline CDR1 and CDR2: MNHEY and SVGAGI. The CDR3 is made up of 17 amino acids. The J segment lost 2 bases and the V segment lost 5 bases, leaving 7 bases of the junction unmatched. In this sample, this clonotype turned up many times. Its antigen is as yet unknown. This TCR derives from a woman in her forties or fifties with alopecia areata. Some clones in this sample may be carry-over from other donors' samples. This rearrangement joins TRBV6-5 to TRBJ2-6; 9 nucleotides line up with TRBD1. Sequences were derived from whole blood, sampled in connection with sensitization to the hapten diphenylcyclopropenone (DPC). The CDR3: CASSLQGASAGANVLTF. The CDR3 nucleotides read TGTGCCAGCAGTCTACAGGGGGCAAGCGCTGGGGCCAACGTCCTGACTTTC.